What follows are 25 T cell receptor beta chains derived from one specimen sequenced in a study of T cells expressing NK-cell markers. From its re-call of the 5' RACE reads, TCRdb lists each CDR3 protein once, without DNA. Here the sample table reports 300,000 to 500,000 distinct CDR3 sequences. Sample: blood T cells: a sorted CD56 or NKG2C T cell subset, CD4+ or CD8+ T cells, or bulk PBMC T cells (not recorded which). The source is a woman aged 45-65 years in good health.

The genes are TRBV5-1 and TRBJ2-7. Germline V gives CDR1 SGHRS, CDR2 YFSETQ. This CDR3 has 12 residues. CDR3 loop: CASSFLSDEQYF.

The genes are TRBV12-3 or TRBV12-4 and TRBJ1-1; TCRdb's assignment of TRBD1 cannot be checked, as there is no DNA. The CDR3 is 14 residues long. CDR3 loop: CASRQGGMNTEAFF.

The rearrangement uses TRBV20-1 and TRBJ1-1; the TRBD1 assignment by TCRdb is unverifiable without DNA. The CDR3 has 17 amino acids. Germline V gives CDR1 DFQATT, CDR2 SNEGSKA (reference sequence). Here the CDR3 reads CSATPPPQGLMNTEAFF.

The V call is TRBV27, the J call TRBJ1-6; the D call of TRBD1 rests on TCRdb alone, since no DNA is present to check it. Germline V gives CDR1 MNHEY, CDR2 SMNVEV (reference sequence). The CDR3 is made up of 15 amino acids. This CDR3 is CASSSGQGPNSPLHF.

This rearrangement joins TRBV24-1 to TRBJ2-1; TCRdb returns TRBD2, unconfirmable since there is no DNA. This CDR3 spans 18 amino acids. Germline V gene sequence: CDR1 KGHDR, CDR2 SFDVKD. CDR3: CATSDLGQLAGGYNEQFF.

V usage is TRBV30 and J usage is TRBJ1-3; without DNA, the TCRdb call of TRBD1 cannot be checked. This CDR3 is 13 amino acids long. Germline V gene data show CDR1 as GTSNPN and CDR2 as SVGIG (reference sequence). CDR3 protein: CACTGNSGNTIYF.

This chain joins TRBV6-6 and TRBJ1-5; TCRdb's D gene call, TRBD1, goes unchecked for lack of DNA. This CDR3 is built from 14 residues. Germline V gives CDR1 MNHNY, CDR2 SVGAGI (reference sequence). CDR3 residues: CASSPRDINQPQHF.

The chain combines TRBV7-9 with TRBJ1-2. The germline V gene encodes CDR1 SEHNR and CDR2 FQNEAQ (reference sequence). The CDR3 has 13 residues. The CDR3 here is CASSLDIRLGYTF. The full variable domain, its missing parts supplied by reference TRBV7-9 and TRBJ1-2, is DTGVSQNPRHKITKRGQNVTFRCDPISEHNRLYWYRQTLGQGPEFLTYFQNEAQLEKSRLLSDRFSAERPKGSFSTLEIQRTEQGDSAMYLCASSLDIRLGYTFGSGTRLTVV.

J is TRBJ2-5 and V is TRBV7-6; lacking DNA, the TRBD1 call made by TCRdb goes unchecked. Per germline, CDR1 SGHVS and CDR2 FNYEAQ. CDR3 size: 15 residues. CDR3 in amino acids: CASSLEFAPQETQYF.

The V gene is TRBV14, the J gene TRBJ1-1. The CDR3 contains 14 residues. CDR1 SGHDN and CDR2 FVKESK come from the germline V gene. Here the CDR3 reads CASSPGVRNTEAFF. Drawing the rest from reference TRBV14 and TRBJ1-1, the complete variable domain is EAGVTQFPSHSVIEKGQTVTLRCDPISGHDNLYWYRRVMGKEIKFLLHFVKESKQDESGMPNNRFLAERTGGTYSTLKVQPAELEDSGVYFCASSPGVRNTEAFFGQGTRLTVV.

V usage is TRBV7-9 and J usage is TRBJ2-1. The CDR3 is made up of 13 amino acids. CDR1 is SEHNR and CDR2 is FQNEAQ in the germline V gene (reference sequence). Here the CDR3 reads CASSSKDFNEQFF. Drawing the rest from reference TRBV7-9 and TRBJ2-1, the complete variable domain is DTGVSQNPRHKITKRGQNVTFRCDPISEHNRLYWYRQTLGQGPEFLTYFQNEAQLEKSRLLSDRFSAERPKGSFSTLEIQRTEQGDSAMYLCASSSKDFNEQFFGPGTRLTVL.

This chain uses TRBV12-3 or TRBV12-4 with TRBJ2-5. The CDR3 covers 11 residues. CDR3 sequence reads: CASSRSETQYF.

This chain links TRBV7-9 with TRBJ2-7; as DNA is missing, the TRBD1 call by TCRdb cannot be tested. The CDR3 length is 15 residues. Per the germline V gene, CDR1 is SEHNR and CDR2 is FQNEAQ (reference sequence). The chain's CDR3 is CASSQGQTFSYEQYF.

The chain combines TRBV12-3 or TRBV12-4 with TRBJ2-1; the D gene TCRdb calls, TRBD2, cannot be checked with no DNA. The CDR3 has 17 amino acids. CDR3 sequence: CASSPGLAGPSYNEQFF.

This sequence joins TRBV24-1 and TRBJ2-7; there is no DNA to check the TCRdb D call of TRBD1. This CDR3 spans 14 amino acids. Germline V CDR1 and CDR2: KGHDR, SFDVKD. CDR3 protein: CATSEGQRSYEQYF.

The J gene is TRBJ1-5, the V gene TRBV19; there is no DNA to check the TCRdb D call of TRBD1. This CDR3 spans 14 amino acids. In germline, CDR1 is LNHDA, CDR2 SQIVND (reference sequence). The CDR3 region is CASGIRGAAQPQHF.

The chain is built from TRBV6-2 or TRBV6-3 and TRBJ1-1; there is no DNA to check the TCRdb D call of TRBD1. The CDR3 runs to 15 residues. CDR1 is MNHEY, CDR2 SVGEGT, per germline. Here the CDR3 reads CASSRTLTGVAEAFF.

This chain joins TRBV6-2 or TRBV6-3 and TRBJ2-6; the TCRdb call, TRBD2, lacks DNA for checking. The CDR3 loop spans 18 amino acids. Per germline, CDR1 MNHEY and CDR2 SVGEGT. The CDR3 loop reads CASSYSRGASSGANVLTF.

The genes are TRBV12-3 or TRBV12-4 and TRBJ2-1; TCRdb indicates TRBD2, and absent DNA this call remains unverified. The CDR3 length is 15 residues. The CDR3 reads CASRNSGRAGNEQFF.

This rearrangement joins TRBV12-3 or TRBV12-4 to TRBJ1-3; TCRdb selects TRBD1, and the lack of DNA leaves this call unchecked. CDR3 length equals 16 residues. The CDR3: CASGRGLFTSGNTIYF.

The chain recombines TRBV3-1 with TRBJ2-1; absent DNA, TCRdb's TRBD2 call cannot be checked. Germline values: CDR1 LGHDT, CDR2 YNNKEL (reference sequence). This CDR3 spans 18 amino acids. CDR3 loop: CASSQVSRREGPYNEQFF.

V usage is TRBV9 and J usage is TRBJ1-2. The CDR3 is made up of 13 amino acids. Germline-derived CDR1 and CDR2 are SGDLS and YYNGEE. The CDR3 region is CASSGWIHYGYTF.

This chain joins TRBV21-1 and TRBJ2-1. TRBV21-1 is deemed a pseudogene. CDR3 length: 14 residues. CDR3 in amino acids: CASSNIRDYNEQFF.

This chain joins TRBV7-2 and TRBJ1-6. CDR3 size: 15 residues. The V gene's germline CDR1 is SGHTA and CDR2 FQGNSA. CDR3 amino acids: CASSLDGRSDSPLHF.

The chain recombines TRBV20-1 with TRBJ2-2; TCRdb indicates TRBD2, and absent DNA this call remains unverified. This CDR3 is 18 amino acids long. Per the germline V gene, CDR1 is DFQATT and CDR2 is SNEGSKA (reference sequence). The CDR3 here is CSAREGLAGGPLTGELFF.